This passage covers 24 T cell receptor beta chains from one sample sequenced in a study of OX40 agonist ivuxolimab in advanced cancers. Profiled with immunoSEQ multiplex PCR; TCRdb holds only in-frame clones, not every one. The data show 60,000 or so clones, roughly 89% seen once. Here the sequenced sample was CD4+ or CD8+ T cells sorted from blood, taken in a trial of the OX40 agonist ivuxolimab. These receptor sequences come from an adult with an advanced solid tumor such as melanoma, head and neck, liver or kidney cancer.

The chain carries TRBV14 and TRBJ2-7, with 12 bases matching TRBD2. Germline values: CDR1 SGHDN, CDR2 FVKESK. The CDR3 is made up of 16 amino acids. V lost 3 bases and J lost 2; bases outside the gene matches: 5. The CDR3 spells CASSHTTSGGPYEQYF. The CDR3 DNA is TGTGCCAGCAGCCACACGACTAGCGGGGGCCCCTACGAGCAGTACTTC. The entire variable domain, with the rest obtained from reference TRBV14 and TRBJ2-7, is as follows: EAGVTQFPSHSVIEKGQTVTLRCDPISGHDNLYWYRRVMGKEIKFLLHFVKESKQDESGMPNNRFLAERTGGTYSTLKVQPAELEDSGVYFCASSHTTSGGPYEQYFGPGTRLTVT.

The rearrangement uses TRBV15 and TRBJ2-6; D unclear. The V and J ends lost 3 bases and 1 base respectively, with 10 bases between them. There are 16 residues in the CDR3. Germline CDR1 reads LNHNV; CDR2 reads YYDKDF (reference sequence). The CDR3 sequence is CATSSPWPSGANVLTF. The CDR3 region has the DNA TGTGCCACCAGCAGTCCCTGGCCGTCTGGGGCCAACGTCCTGACTTTC.

The J gene is TRBJ2-7, the V gene TRBV28; D perhaps matches TRBD2 (5 bases). Trimming pared 1 base from V and 6 bases from J, leaving 16 bases between. This CDR3 has 15 residues. Germline loops: CDR1 MDHEN, CDR2 SYDVKM. This CDR3 reads CASSLLSGGSGEQYF. In DNA, the CDR3 is TGTGCCAGCAGTTTATTGTCCGGAGGTTCCGGCGAGCAGTACTTC. The full variable domain, rest sourced from reference TRBV28 and TRBJ2-7, is DVKVTQSSRYLVKRTGEKVFLECVQDMDHENMFWYRQDPGLGLRLIYFSYDVKMKEKGDIPEGYSVSREKKERFSLILESASTNQTSMYLCASSLLSGGSGEQYFGPGTRLTVT.

This clone was detected only a few times. The J gene is TRBJ2-7, the V gene TRBV4-1, with unresolved D. Germline-derived CDR1 and CDR2 are MGHRA and YSYEKL. Trimming removed 3 bases from V and 2 bases from J, with 11 bases in between. The length of the CDR3 is 14 residues. The CDR3 nucleotides are TGCGCCAGCAGCCACACGGACGGAGCCTACGAGCAGTACTTC. This encodes CASSHTDGAYEQYF.

The rearrangement joins TRBV6-1 to TRBJ2-1; D perhaps matches TRBD2 (6 bases). CDR3 size: 17 residues. The V end lost 3 bases, the J end lost 4 bases, and 19 bases lay between the germline ends. Germline loops: CDR1 MNHNS, CDR2 SASEGT. The CDR3 DNA follows: TGTGCCAGCAGTGAGATGGGGAGGAGGCAGTTTTACAATGAGCAGTTCTTC. It translates to CASSEMGRRQFYNEQFF.

The rearrangement links TRBV4-1 to TRBJ2-7; TRBD2 agrees at 10 bases. CDR1 is MGHRA and CDR2 is YSYEKL in the germline V gene. The CDR3 is 14 amino acids. With V trimmed by 4 bases and J by 7 bases, 7 bases remained unmatched. CDR3 sequence reads: CASSPQAAGGEQYF. CDR3 sequence (DNA): TGCGCCAGCAGCCCCCAGGCAGCGGGAGGGGAGCAGTACTTC.

The V and J genes are TRBV28 and TRBJ2-5; D perhaps matches TRBD1 (6 bases). This CDR3 comprises 14 residues. Trimming cost V 6 bases and J 4 bases, with 15 bases left between them. Germline CDR1 reads MDHEN; CDR2 reads SYDVKM. The CDR3 coding sequence is TGTGCCAGCAGCAGGGGTTCCCGCCCAGAGACCCAGTACTTC. Its translation: CASSRGSRPETQYF.

V and J are TRBV18 and TRBJ2-7; TRBD2 agrees at 7 bases. CDR1 KGHSH and CDR2 LQKENI come from the germline V gene. There are 16 residues in the CDR3. The J segment lost 2 bases and the V segment lost 3 bases, leaving 10 bases of the junction unmatched. This CDR3 reads CASSPTVSGGAYEQYF. Written as DNA, the CDR3 is TGTGCCAGCTCACCCACGGTGTCTGGGGGGGCCTACGAGCAGTACTTC. Supplemented by reference TRBV18 and TRBJ2-7, the full variable domain reads NAGVMQNPRHLVRRRGQEARLRCSPMKGHSHVYWYRQLPEEGLKFMVYLQKENIIDESGMPKERFSAEFPKEGPSILRIQQVVRGDSAAYFCASSPTVSGGAYEQYFGPGTRLTVT.

CDR3 DNA: TGCGCCAGCAAGCAGGGGATGGGCACTGAAGCTTTCTTT. Translating gives CASKQGMGTEAFF. The V and J genes are TRBV10-1 and TRBJ1-1, with D possibly matching TRBD1 (6 bases). Germline V gene lookup returns CDR1 WNHNN and CDR2 SYGVQD (reference sequence). The CDR3 length is 13 residues. V lost 7 bases, J lost 4 bases, and 13 bases lay in between.

This chain connects TRBV18 to TRBJ1-5; D ambiguous. Germline V gene data show CDR1 as KGHSH and CDR2 as LQKENI. Trimming removed 3 bases at V and 0 bases at J, with 6 bases between. The CDR3 runs to 14 residues. CDR3 residues: CASSPEYSNQPQHF. The CDR3 DNA follows: TGTGCCAGCTCACCGGAGTATAGCAATCAGCCCCAGCATTTT.

This chain joins TRBV7-9 and TRBJ2-2; D ambiguous. Between the trimmed V and J ends, which lost 2 bases and 6 bases, there was a span of 10 bases. The CDR3 loop spans 14 amino acids. Germline CDR1 and CDR2: SEHNR and FQNEAQ (reference sequence). The CDR3 DNA reads TGTGCCAGCAGCTTAACGGACGGACCCGGGGAGCTGTTTTTT. As protein: CASSLTDGPGELFF.

The chain links TRBV19 to TRBJ1-4; 8 positions agree with TRBD1. In germline, CDR1 is LNHDA, CDR2 SQIVND (reference sequence). Unmatched junction bases numbered 6, after V lost 5 bases and J lost 7 bases. This CDR3 is 14 amino acids long. CDR3 nucleotides: TGTGCCAGTAGTGCAGGGGGCAGGGTTGAAAAACTGTTTTTT. It yields the protein CASSAGGRVEKLFF. The whole variable domain, remainder taken from reference TRBV19 and TRBJ1-4, is DGGITQSPKYLFRKEGQNVTLSCEQNLNHDAMYWYRQDPGQGLRLIYYSQIVNDFQKGDIAEGYSVSREKKESFPLTVTSAQKNPTAFYLCASSAGGRVEKLFFGSGTQLSVL.

This chain joins TRBV14 and TRBJ1-3; TRBD1 might be the D (5 bases). Germline lookup yields CDR1 SGHDN and CDR2 FVKESK. There are 16 residues in the CDR3. V was clipped by 4 bases and J by 0 bases, with 13 bases between them. Written as DNA, the CDR3 is TGTGCCAGCAGCCGCCTGGGACGCTTCTCTGGAAACACCATATATTTT. This encodes CASSRLGRFSGNTIYF.

This clone has more than one count but fewer than ten. This sequence joins TRBV4-1 and TRBJ1-5; D unresolved. Germline assignment: CDR1 MGHRA and CDR2 YSYEKL. V gave up 1 base and J gave up 3 bases, with 7 bases separating them. This CDR3 comprises 14 residues. The CDR3 loop reads CASSQAFDNQPQHF. CDR3 in DNA: TGCGCCAGCAGCCAAGCCTTCGACAATCAGCCCCAGCATTTT.

V is TRBV5-6 and J is TRBJ1-2; weak D call: TRBD1 (5 bases). The germline CDR1 and CDR2 sequences are SGHDT and YYEEEE. V lost 6 bases and J 4 bases, leaving 25 bases between the germline ends. The CDR3 runs 17 residues. The CDR3 nucleotides are TGTGCCAGCACCCCCAGGGCCGGGAGACCTCTGACCTATGGCTACACCTTC. Its protein is CASTPRAGRPLTYGYTF.

The V call is TRBV29-1, the J call TRBJ2-7; TRBD1 is a possible D gene (6 bases). V was clipped by 7 bases and J by 7 bases, with 14 bases between them. This CDR3 spans 11 amino acids. Looked up from germline, CDR1 is SQVTM and CDR2 is ANQGSEA. In DNA form, the CDR3 reads TGCAGCGGCAGAAGGGGGACAGAGCAGTACTTC. It codes for CSGRRGTEQYF.

The chain employs TRBV27 and TRBJ2-5; D is unresolved. The CDR3 runs to 14 residues. In germline, CDR1 is MNHEY, CDR2 SMNVEV (reference sequence). V was shortened by 0 bases and J by 1 base, with 6 bases between the two germline ends. This chain's CDR3 is CASSLSQTQETQYF. CDR3 sequence (DNA): TGTGCCAGCAGTTTATCGCAAACCCAAGAGACCCAGTACTTC.

The chain recombines TRBV2 with TRBJ2-6; no definite D call. Trimming removed 7 bases at V and 2 bases at J, with 9 bases between. The CDR3 is 14 amino acids. Germline-derived CDR1 and CDR2 are SNHLY and FYNNEI. The chain's CDR3 is CASNPGPGANVLTF. DNA of the CDR3: TGTGCCAGCAACCCCGGGCCTGGGGCCAACGTCCTGACTTTC.

The chain has TRBV7-2 and TRBJ1-4; D is unclear. The CDR3 spans 12 residues. The V end lost 5 bases, the J end lost 4 bases, and 5 bases lay between the germline ends. The germline gives CDR1 SGHTA, CDR2 FQGNSA. The CDR3, as DNA: TGTGCCAGCAGCGAGCATAATGAAAAACTGTTTTTT. Residues: CASSEHNEKLFF.

J is TRBJ1-1 and V is TRBV10-3; a possible D gene is TRBD1 (5 bases). Germline V gene sequence: CDR1 ENHRY, CDR2 SYGVKD. The CDR3 sequence is 15 residues long. Trimming cost V 6 bases and J 4 bases, with 18 bases left between them. CDR3 sequence reads: CAISGRGGDGTEAFF. The CDR3 bases are TGTGCCATCAGCGGACGCGGGGGAGATGGCACTGAAGCTTTCTTT.

Only one count was recorded for this clone. The chain is built from TRBV4-1 and TRBJ2-7; 10 nucleotides align to TRBD2. The CDR3 runs 16 residues. Germline V gene lookup returns CDR1 MGHRA and CDR2 YSYEKL. Germline trimming cut 4 bases from V and 2 bases from J; bases unmatched to any gene: 8. The DNA of the CDR3 is TGCGCCAGCAGCCGGGACTGGACTAGCGGTACCTACGAGCAGTACTTC. Translation gives CASSRDWTSGTYEQYF.

V usage is TRBV30 and J usage is TRBJ2-5, with D maybe TRBD1 (6 bases). The V end was cut by 0 bases, the J end by 2 bases, with 22 bases between. Germline assignment: CDR1 GTSNPN and CDR2 SVGIG (reference sequence). The CDR3 contains 18 residues. Here the CDR3 DNA reads TGTGCCTGGAGTGTACGGCGCAGGGGCCCTGAGACTCAAGAGACCCAGTACTTC. This codes for CAWSVRRRGPETQETQYF.

J is TRBJ1-5 and V is TRBV30; 11 nucleotides line up with TRBD1. V lost 3 bases, J lost 3 bases, and 4 bases stayed unmatched. The V gene's germline CDR1 is GTSNPN and CDR2 SVGIG (reference sequence). The CDR3 has 15 residues. CDR3 DNA: TGTGCCTGGAGCCGGACAGGGGGCGTCAATCAGCCCCAGCATTTT. Its translation is CAWSRTGGVNQPQHF.

The chain combines TRBV5-8 with TRBJ1-4, with 10 bases fitting TRBD1. The CDR3 extends over 15 amino acids. V lost 2 bases, J lost 5 bases, and 3 bases stayed unmatched. Germline-derived CDR1 and CDR2 are SGHTS and YDEGEE. In DNA form, the CDR3 reads TGTGCCAGCAGCTTCATGGACAGGGGGAATGAAAAACTGTTTTTT. Translated, it gives CASSFMDRGNEKLFF.